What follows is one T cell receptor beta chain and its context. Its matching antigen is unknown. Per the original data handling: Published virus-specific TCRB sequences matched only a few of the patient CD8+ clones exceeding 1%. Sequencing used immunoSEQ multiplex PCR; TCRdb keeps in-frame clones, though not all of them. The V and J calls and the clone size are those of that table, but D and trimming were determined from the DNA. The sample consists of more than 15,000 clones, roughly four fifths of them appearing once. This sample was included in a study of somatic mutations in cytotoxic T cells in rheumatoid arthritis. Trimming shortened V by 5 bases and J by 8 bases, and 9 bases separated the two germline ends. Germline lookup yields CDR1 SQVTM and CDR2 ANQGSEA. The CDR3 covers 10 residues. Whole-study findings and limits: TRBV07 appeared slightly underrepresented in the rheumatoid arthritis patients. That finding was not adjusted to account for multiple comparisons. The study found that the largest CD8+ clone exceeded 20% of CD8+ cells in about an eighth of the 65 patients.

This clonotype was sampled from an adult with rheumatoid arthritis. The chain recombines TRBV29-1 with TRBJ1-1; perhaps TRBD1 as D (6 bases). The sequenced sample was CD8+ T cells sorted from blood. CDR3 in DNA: TGCAGCGTTTCCGGGACAGAAGCTTTCTTT. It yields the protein CSVSGTEAFF.